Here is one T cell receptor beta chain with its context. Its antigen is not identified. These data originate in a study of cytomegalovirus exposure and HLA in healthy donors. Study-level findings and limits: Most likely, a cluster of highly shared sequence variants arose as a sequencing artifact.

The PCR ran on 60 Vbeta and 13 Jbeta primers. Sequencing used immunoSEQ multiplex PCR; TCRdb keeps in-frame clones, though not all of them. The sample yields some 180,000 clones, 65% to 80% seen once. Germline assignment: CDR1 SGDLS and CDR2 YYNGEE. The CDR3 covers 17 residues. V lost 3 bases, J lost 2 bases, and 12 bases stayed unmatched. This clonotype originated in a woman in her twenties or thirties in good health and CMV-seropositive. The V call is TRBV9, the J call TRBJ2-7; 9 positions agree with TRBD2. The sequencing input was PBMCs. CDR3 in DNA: TGTGCCAGCAGCGCCGGGGGCGGGGGGGCTCTCCCCTACGAGCAGTACTTC. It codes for CASSAGGGGALPYEQYF.